Listed here are 24 T cell receptor beta chains from one sample, sequenced in a study of T cell responses to AZD1222 COVID-19 vaccine. Clones were sequenced by immunoSEQ multiplex PCR, and TCRdb holds only the in-frame ones, with some missing. The sample carries approximately 68,000 clones, around 86% recorded once. Sample: peripheral blood, taken on day 0 of AZD1222 vaccination. All receptors come from an adult in good health.

In this sample, this clone turned up once. V gene TRBV15 combines with J gene TRBJ1-6; 9 bases fit TRBD1. V was clipped by 1 base and J by 8 bases; unmatched bases: 9. This CDR3 contains 17 residues. CDR1 and CDR2 (germline): LNHNV, YYDKDF (reference sequence). Written as DNA, the CDR3 is TGTGCCACCAGCAGAGTAATGTATTGGACAGGGGATTCACCCCTCCACTTT. This codes for CATSRVMYWTGDSPLHF.

In its sample, this clone was seen once. The chain employs TRBV2 and TRBJ2-7; 12 bases are shared with TRBD2. Germline CDR1 SNHLY, CDR2 FYNNEI. The CDR3 length is 20 residues. The J segment lost 0 bases and the V segment lost 8 bases, leaving 20 bases of the junction unmatched. The CDR3 DNA reads TGTGCCAGCGAGGGGATTTTTTTTGGACTAGCGGGGAGACACTCCTACGAGCAGTACTTC. It encodes CASEGIFFGLAGRHSYEQYF.

This clone came up once. The chain has TRBV7-9 and TRBJ2-2, with 9 bases matching TRBD1. V shed 10 bases, J shed 6 bases, and the junction held 6 bases outside the gene matches. Germline CDR1 reads SEHNR; CDR2 reads FQNEAQ (reference sequence). CDR3 length equals 13 residues. The CDR3 DNA sequence: TGTGCCAACCGGGACAGGGTAGCCGGGGAGCTGTTTTTT. Translation: CANRDRVAGELFF.

The chain is built from TRBV24-1 and TRBJ2-2, with D unclear. Germline V gives CDR1 KGHDR, CDR2 SFDVKD. V was cut by 5 bases and J by 5 bases, with 20 bases left in between. CDR3 length: 17 residues. The CDR3, as DNA: TGTGCCACCAGTGGTAAAGGTGCCCGTATAGATACCGGGGAGCTGTTTTTT. This translates into CATSGKGARIDTGELFF.

CDR3 sequence: CASSPPDLGNTEAFF. The DNA for the CDR3 is TGTGCCAGCTCACCACCAGACTTGGGGAACACTGAAGCTTTCTTT. This sequence joins TRBV18 and TRBJ1-1, with D hard to call. This CDR3 is built from 15 residues. Trimming stripped 0 bases from V and 1 base from J, with 9 bases between. CDR1 and CDR2 from the germline V gene are KGHSH and LQKENI. The complete variable domain, with remaining parts taken from reference TRBV18 and TRBJ1-1, reads NAGVMQNPRHLVRRRGQEARLRCSPMKGHSHVYWYRQLPEEGLKFMVYLQKENIIDESGMPKERFSAEFPKEGPSILRIQQVVRGDSAAYFCASSPPDLGNTEAFFGQGTRLTVV.

Only one count was recorded for this clone. The J gene is TRBJ1-1, the V gene TRBV6-5, with TRBD1 identical over 7 bases. The germline CDR1 and CDR2 sequences are MNHEY and SVGAGI. Trimming took 8 bases from V and 4 from J; bases not matched to a gene: 7. The CDR3 extends over 13 amino acids. The CDR3 sequence is CASGPQGGTEAFF. The CDR3 nucleotides read TGTGCCAGCGGTCCTCAGGGGGGCACTGAAGCTTTCTTT.

The chain joins TRBV28 to TRBJ1-2; 7 bases are shared with TRBD1. Germline assignment: CDR1 MDHEN and CDR2 SYDVKM. The CDR3 totals 14 residues. Trimming at V came to 6 bases and at J to 4 bases, leaving 8 bases not matched to a gene. CDR3 residues: CASRPLTGSYGYTF. The CDR3 DNA follows: TGTGCCAGCAGACCCCTGACAGGGTCCTATGGCTACACCTTC.

The chain recombines TRBV7-2 with TRBJ1-2; perhaps TRBD1 as D (6 bases). Germline CDR1 reads SGHTA; CDR2 reads FQGNSA. Trimming left V 5 bases short and J 5 bases short, with 18 bases between. CDR3 size: 15 residues. The chain's CDR3 is CASSLRQAELYGYTF. For the CDR3, the DNA is TGTGCCAGCAGCCTCCGACAGGCCGAACTTTATGGCTACACCTTC.

This chain connects TRBV6-5 to TRBJ2-5; D remains ambiguous. Trimming cost V 0 bases and J 5 bases, with 10 bases left between them. Germline loops: CDR1 MNHEY, CDR2 SVGAGI. The CDR3 contains 14 residues. The chain's CDR3 is CASSYSAVGETQYF. The CDR3 DNA follows: TGTGCCAGCAGTTACTCTGCGGTGGGGGAGACCCAGTACTTC.

The chain joins TRBV7-3 to TRBJ2-3; 8 nucleotides align to TRBD2. The CDR3 covers 16 residues. Germline V gives CDR1 SGHTA, CDR2 FQGTGA. The V segment lost 5 bases and the J segment 1 base; nucleotides outside the gene matches: 8. CDR3 in DNA: TGTGCCAGCAGCCCATACGGGGGGGCGGGCACAGATACGCAGTATTTT. This encodes CASSPYGGAGTDTQYF. The variable domain in full, completed from reference TRBV7-3 and TRBJ2-3, reads GAGVSQTPSNKVTEKGKYVELRCDPISGHTALYWYRQSLGQGPEFLIYFQGTGAADDSGLPNDRFFAVRPEGSVSTLKIQRTERGDSAVYLCASSPYGGAGTDTQYFGPGTRLTVL.

This clone is a singleton in its sample. This sequence joins TRBV5-1 and TRBJ2-3, with TRBD1 as a possible D gene (6 bases). Germline V lookup: CDR1 SGHRS, CDR2 YFSETQ. The CDR3 is 15 residues long. V was clipped by 0 bases and J by 3 bases, with 11 bases between them. The CDR3 here is CASSLAGQGTDTQYF. The CDR3 nucleotides are TGCGCCAGCAGCTTGGCCGGCCAGGGGACAGATACGCAGTATTTT. The whole variable domain, filled in from reference TRBV5-1 and TRBJ2-3, reads KAGVTQTPRYLIKTRGQQVTLSCSPISGHRSVSWYQQTPGQGLQFLFEYFSETQRNKGNFPGRFSGRQFSNSRSEMNVSTLELGDSALYLCASSLAGQGTDTQYFGPGTRLTVL.

The gene calls are TRBV6-5 and TRBJ1-1; no firm D call. The CDR3 is 12 amino acids. CDR1 MNHEY and CDR2 SVGAGI come from the germline V gene. Trimming shortened V by 10 bases and J by 8 bases, and 17 bases separated the two germline ends. CDR3 nucleotide sequence: TGTGCCACCTCACCTCGAGCACAAGAAGCTTTCTTT. It encodes CATSPRAQEAFF.

This chain links TRBV11-2 with TRBJ2-3, with D hard to call. Germline V gene lookup returns CDR1 SGHAT and CDR2 FQNNGV. CDR3 length equals 13 residues. V was pared by 5 bases and J by 4 bases, with 10 bases between. The CDR3 DNA reads as TGTGCCAGCAGCCCCGGGTCCCCAGATACGCAGTATTTT. Its translation is CASSPGSPDTQYF.

The chain uses TRBV27 and TRBJ1-2; 12 bases agree with TRBD1. The CDR3 consists of 15 residues. V shed 2 bases and J 4 bases; nucleotides not matched to a gene: 2. The germline V gene has CDR1 MNHEY and CDR2 SMNVEV (reference sequence). Written as DNA, the CDR3 is TGTGCCAGCAGTTTACTGGGACAGGGGGCCTATGGCTACACCTTC. Translation: CASSLLGQGAYGYTF.

The rearrangement uses TRBV21-1 and TRBJ2-7; TRBD2 was called by the table and not checked on the DNA. TRBV21-1 is a listed pseudogene. The CDR3 has 16 amino acids. Here the CDR3 DNA reads TGTGCCAGCAGTCATGCCAGCGGGGCAGACCACTACGAGCAGTACTTC. This encodes CASSHASGADHYEQYF.

This chain joins TRBV5-1 and TRBJ1-6; 7 bases fit TRBD1. J gave up 6 bases and V 7 bases, and 7 bases lay outside the gene matches. This CDR3 has 14 residues. The germline V gene encodes CDR1 SGHRS and CDR2 YFSETQ. The DNA of the CDR3 is TGCGCCAGCGGCCAGGGGGGCGGTAATTCACCCCTCCACTTT. It specifies CASGQGGGNSPLHF.

V is TRBV6-5 and J is TRBJ2-6; possible D gene TRBD1, 5 bases. Germline loops: CDR1 MNHEY, CDR2 SVGAGI. The CDR3 is 14 residues long. Trimming took 8 bases from V and 3 from J, leaving 11 bases between them. As DNA, the CDR3 is TGTGCCAGCGGATCAGGGTATGGGGCCAACGTCCTGACTTTC. This sequence encodes CASGSGYGANVLTF.

The genes are TRBV27 and TRBJ1-2; 9 bases agree with TRBD1. V shed 4 bases and J 11 bases; nucleotides not matched to a gene: 5. This CDR3 has 12 amino acids. Germline V gene sequence: CDR1 MNHEY, CDR2 SMNVEV (reference sequence). Here the CDR3 reads CASSSGQGFYTF. CDR3 DNA: TGTGCCAGCAGTTCGGGACAGGGTTTTTACACCTTC.

V usage is TRBV11-3 and J usage is TRBJ1-1, with D maybe TRBD1 (6 bases). V was clipped by 6 bases and J by 4 bases, with 12 bases between them. Germline V gene sequence: CDR1 SGHNT, CDR2 YENEEA. The CDR3 has 13 amino acids. DNA of the CDR3: TGTGCCAGCAGTCGGGGGCCATCCACTGAAGCTTTCTTT. This translates into CASSRGPSTEAFF.

This clone is a singleton in its sample. V is TRBV27 and J is TRBJ1-1; D remains unclear. Deletions cut 6 bases from V and 1 base from J, with 9 bases between. The CDR3 length is 13 residues. Germline V gene sequence: CDR1 MNHEY, CDR2 SMNVEV (reference sequence). The CDR3 DNA reads TGTGCCAGCAGAGGACGGGCGAACACTGAAGCTTTCTTT. It is translated as CASRGRANTEAFF.

A single count supports this clone. The chain carries TRBV5-4 and TRBJ2-1; 9 bases agree with TRBD1. This CDR3 comprises 16 residues. The V gene end was trimmed by 4 bases and the J gene end by 13 bases; junction bases not matched to a gene: 18. Germline V gene lookup returns CDR1 SGHNT and CDR2 YYREEE (reference sequence). CDR3 protein: CASSPSAGTGRLAQFF. The CDR3 DNA reads TGTGCCAGCAGCCCCTCAGCCGGGACAGGGAGATTAGCCCAGTTCTTC.

This chain links TRBV30 with TRBJ2-3; D unresolved. V was trimmed by 2 bases and J by 2 bases, leaving 14 bases between them. Per the germline V gene, CDR1 is GTSNPN and CDR2 is SVGIG (reference sequence). The CDR3 covers 15 residues. In nucleotides, the CDR3 is TGTGCCTGGAGTCGAGATTCCTCAATCACAGATACGCAGTATTTT. Translation gives CAWSRDSSITDTQYF.

The chain employs TRBV23-1 and TRBJ2-2, with D hard to call. TRBV23-1 is an open reading frame whose function is uncertain. CDR3 length: 16 amino acids. V lost 1 base to trimming and J lost 6 bases, with 15 bases between them. The CDR3 reads CASSQCRGRIPGELFF. The CDR3 DNA follows: TGCGCCAGCAGTCAATGTCGCGGACGGATTCCCGGGGAGCTGTTTTTT.

This clone appeared once. The V and J genes are TRBV24-1 and TRBJ2-1; either TRBD1 or TRBD2 may supply D (6 bases each). The CDR3 runs 16 residues. Germline V gives CDR1 KGHDR, CDR2 SFDVKD. Trimming left V 1 base short and J 10 bases short, with 19 bases between. CDR3 bases: TGTGCCACCAGTGATTTAGTACCGGGGGCCCGGGGAGAGCAGTTCTTC. Protein sequence: CATSDLVPGARGEQFF.